This is a list of T cell receptor beta chains from one sample in a study of Graves' ophthalmopathy and Graves' hyperthyroidism. TCRdb re-called the multiplex PCR reads with MiXCR, one entry per CDR3 protein. Of approximately 410,000 distinct CDR3 sequences in the sample, 15% to 17% were seen once. Sample: peripheral blood. The receptors shown here come from a woman between 18 and 29 years old with stable Graves' hyperthyroidism. Each CDR3 is given with its conserved first and last residue. The D gene is left open where the match is weak. Only some rows state a clone size, as once, few, many or a class for expanded clones.

clone size,V gene,J gene,D gene,CDR3 DNA,CDR3 protein
-,TRBV3-1,TRBJ1-2,TRBD1,TGTGCCAGCAGCGATTTGACAGGGGACAACTATGGCTACACCTTC,CASSDLTGDNYGYTF
many,TRBV12-3/TRBV12-4,TRBJ1-2,-,TGTGCCAGCAGTTTGTTCGGCGCCGTCTCCGGCTATGGCTACACCTTC,CASSLFGAVSGYGYTF
many,TRBV15,TRBJ2-5,-,TGTGCCACCAGCAGAGTCTCAGGGATTGGGAGGGAGACCCAGTACTTC,CATSRVSGIGRETQYF
many,TRBV6-1,TRBJ1-5,TRBD1,TGTGCCAGCATACAGGGGCGCAATCAGCCCCAGCATTTT,CASIQGRNQPQHF
-,TRBV6-2/TRBV6-3,TRBJ2-5,TRBD1,TGTGCCAGCAGAGGGGACAGGGGGCATGAGCAGTACTTC,CASRGDRGHEQYF
many,TRBV24-1,TRBJ1-2,-,TGTGCCACCAGTGATCCCGAAGGACAGAATTATGGCTACACCTTC,CATSDPEGQNYGYTF
many,TRBV19,TRBJ2-7,-,TGTGCCAGTAGTATACGGGGCCTCTCCTACGAGCAGTACTTC,CASSIRGLSYEQYF
few,TRBV11-3,TRBJ2-7,TRBD1,TGTGCCAGCAGCTTATATCAGGGGGCTCGCGAGCAGTACTTC,CASSLYQGAREQYF
many,TRBV12-3/TRBV12-4,TRBJ2-2,TRBD2,TGTGCCAGCAGTGAGACTAGCGGGGACCGGGAGCTGTTTTTT,CASSETSGDRELFF
many,TRBV6-5,TRBJ1-6,TRBD1,TGTGCCAGCAGCATGAACAGGGGTGTATCGTCCTATAATTCACCCCTCCACTTT,CASSMNRGVSSYNSPLHF
many,TRBV19,TRBJ1-2,-,TGTGCCAGTAGTAGGGATAGGGCCACCGGTGGCTACACCTTC,CASSRDRATGGYTF
many,TRBV4-2,TRBJ2-5,-,TGTGCCAGCAGCCAAGCCGCTAGTTTGGAGACCCAGTACTTC,CASSQAASLETQYF
many,TRBV6-1,TRBJ1-6,TRBD1,TGTGCCAGCAGTGTGGTACAGGGGAGCTATTCACCCCTCCACTTT,CASSVVQGSYSPLHF
many,TRBV7-9,TRBJ1-2,-,TGTGCCAGCAGCCGAACAGAAAACTATGGCTACACCTTC,CASSRTENYGYTF
many,TRBV2,TRBJ1-2,-,TGTGCCAGCAGCCGCCATATGGGGTTGGCCGATTGGGGCTACACCTTC,CASSRHMGLADWGYTF
-,TRBV5-1,TRBJ1-2,-,TGTGCCAGCAGTCCGAAGACGAATACGGGCTACACCTTC,CASSPKTNTGYTF
many,TRBV12-3/TRBV12-4,TRBJ2-6,-,TGTGCCAGCAGCTTTCAATCTCTACCTGGGGCCAACGTCCTGACTTTC,CASSFQSLPGANVLTF
-,TRBV12-3/TRBV12-4,TRBJ1-2,-,TGTGCCAGCAGTTTAGTGGGGTCCGGGGCGAGTGGCTACACCTTC,CASSLVGSGASGYTF
-,TRBV14,TRBJ2-7,TRBD2,TGTGCCAGCAGCCAAGATAGGACTAGAATCCACGAGCAGTACTTC,CASSQDRTRIHEQYF
many,TRBV11-2,TRBJ1-2,-,TGTGCCAGCACGATAACTGGTGTGGCAGGACCCTATGGCTACACCTTC,CASTITGVAGPYGYTF
-,TRBV3-1,TRBJ1-5,-,TGTGCCAGCAGCCAAGGGGTCGGGGGGTCCCAGCATTTT,CASSQGVGGSQHF
-,TRBV20-1,TRBJ2-6,-,TGCAGTGCTAGGTTCTCTGGGTCCAACGTCCTGACTTTC,CSARFSGSNVLTF
-,TRBV5-1,TRBJ1-2,-,TGCGCCAGCAGTTCTTTAGGGAACTATGGCTACACCTTC,CASSSLGNYGYTF
many,TRBV6-5,TRBJ1-2,TRBD1,TGTGCCAGCAATTACCCGATAGGGACAGGGTGGGGCTACACCTTC,CASNYPIGTGWGYTF
many,TRBV6-2/TRBV6-3,TRBJ2-2,-,TGTGCCAGCAGTAGTTCTTCTGCGTCCGGGGAGCTGTTTTTT,CASSSSSASGELFF
-,TRBV20-1,TRBJ2-7,-,TGCAGTGCGAAACCCCCCGCGACCGGGTACGAGCAGTACTTC,CSAKPPATGYEQYF
many,TRBV4-1,TRBJ2-7,-,TGCGCCAGCAGCCAAGAAGGGCTAGCCTACGAGCAGTACTTC,CASSQEGLAYEQYF
few,TRBV6-1,TRBJ1-1,-,TGTGCCAGCAGTGTAGGTTGGGACACTGAAGCTTTCTTT,CASSVGWDTEAFF
-,TRBV4-2,TRBJ1-2,-,TGTGCCAGCAGCCAAGATCCGACAGAAGCCTATGGCTACACCTTC,CASSQDPTEAYGYTF
-,TRBV7-9,TRBJ1-2,-,TGTGCCAGCAGCTCTACGTCAACCAGCTATGGCTACACCTTC,CASSSTSTSYGYTF
-,TRBV6-1,TRBJ2-5,-,TGTGCCAGCAGTGAATCAGGCGGATGGGAGACCCAGTACTTC,CASSESGGWETQYF
many,TRBV25-1,TRBJ1-2,-,TGTGCCAGCAGTGAAATTAGGACGGGCGGGAACGGCTACACCTTC,CASSEIRTGGNGYTF
-,TRBV14,TRBJ2-7,-,TGTGCCAGCAGCCAAGCTGGGAGGGAGCAGTACTTC,CASSQAGREQYF
many,TRBV2,TRBJ1-6,-,TGTGCCAGCAGTGTGTTGTCCGTCGCTAATTCACCCCTCCACTTT,CASSVLSVANSPLHF
-,TRBV29-1,TRBJ2-7,TRBD2,TGCAGCGTTGAAGATCCTAGCGGGAGATACGAGCAGTACTTC,CSVEDPSGRYEQYF
many,TRBV7-2,TRBJ1-1,-,TGTGCCAGCAGCTTAGCGCTTATTGTGAGGGTGGACACTGAAGCTTTCTTT,CASSLALIVRVDTEAFF
many,TRBV27,TRBJ2-7,-,TGTGCCAGCAGTTTCCGCGGTCCCTACGAGCAGTACTTC,CASSFRGPYEQYF
-,TRBV6-1,TRBJ1-1,-,TGTGCCAGCAGCTTCGGGGGGTTACGGACTGAAGCTTTCTTT,CASSFGGLRTEAFF
-,TRBV2,TRBJ2-7,-,TGTGCCAACGTCGCATGGGCCGATTACGAGCAGTACTTC,CANVAWADYEQYF
many,TRBV29-1,TRBJ1-1,-,TGCAGCGCTCGAGGTAACACTGAAGCTTTCTTT,CSARGNTEAFF
-,TRBV19,TRBJ1-5,TRBD1,TGTGCCAGTAGTGCTTCCGGGACAGGGGGTAGCCTCACCCAGCATTTT,CASSASGTGGSLTQHF
many,TRBV4-1,TRBJ2-7,-,TGCGCCAGCAGCCAAACGACAGCAACCCACTCCTACGAGCAGTACTTC,CASSQTTATHSYEQYF